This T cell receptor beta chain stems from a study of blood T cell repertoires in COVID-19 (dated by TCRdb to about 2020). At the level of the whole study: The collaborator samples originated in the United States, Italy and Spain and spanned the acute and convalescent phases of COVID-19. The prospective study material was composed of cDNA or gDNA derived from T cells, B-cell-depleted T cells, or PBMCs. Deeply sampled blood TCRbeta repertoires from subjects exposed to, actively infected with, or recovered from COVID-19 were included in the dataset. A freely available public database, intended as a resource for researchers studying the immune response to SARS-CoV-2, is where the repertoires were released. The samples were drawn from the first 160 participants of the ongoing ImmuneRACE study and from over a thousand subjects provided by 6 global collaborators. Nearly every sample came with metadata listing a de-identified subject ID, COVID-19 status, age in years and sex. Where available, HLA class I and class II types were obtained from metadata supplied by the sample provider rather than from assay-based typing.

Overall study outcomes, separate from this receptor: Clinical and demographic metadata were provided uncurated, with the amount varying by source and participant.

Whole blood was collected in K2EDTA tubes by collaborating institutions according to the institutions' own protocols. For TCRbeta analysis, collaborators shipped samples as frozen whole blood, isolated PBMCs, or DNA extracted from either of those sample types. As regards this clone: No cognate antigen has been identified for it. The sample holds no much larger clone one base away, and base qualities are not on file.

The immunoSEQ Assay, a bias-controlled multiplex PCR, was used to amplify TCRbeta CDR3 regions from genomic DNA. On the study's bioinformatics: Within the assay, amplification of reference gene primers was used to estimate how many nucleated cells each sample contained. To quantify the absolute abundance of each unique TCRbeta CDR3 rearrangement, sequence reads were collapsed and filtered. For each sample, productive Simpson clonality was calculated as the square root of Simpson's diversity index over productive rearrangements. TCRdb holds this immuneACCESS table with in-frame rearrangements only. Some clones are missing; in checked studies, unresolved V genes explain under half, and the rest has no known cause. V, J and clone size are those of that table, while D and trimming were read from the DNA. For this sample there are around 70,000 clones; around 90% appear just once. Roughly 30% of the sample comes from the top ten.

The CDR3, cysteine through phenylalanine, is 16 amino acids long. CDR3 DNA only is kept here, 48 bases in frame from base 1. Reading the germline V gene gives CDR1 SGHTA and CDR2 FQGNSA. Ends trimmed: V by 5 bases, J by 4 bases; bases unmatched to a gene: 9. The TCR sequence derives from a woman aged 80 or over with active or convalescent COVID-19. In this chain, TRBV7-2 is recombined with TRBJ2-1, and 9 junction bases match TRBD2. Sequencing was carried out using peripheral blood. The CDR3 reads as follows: CASSRLSGGIYNEQFF. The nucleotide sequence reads TGTGCCAGCAGCCGCCTAAGCGGGGGGATTTACAATGAGCAGTTCTTC.